This TCR beta chain was sequenced for a study of cytomegalovirus exposure and HLA in healthy donors. This CDR3 has 16 amino acids. Trimming at V came to 4 bases and at J to 9 bases, leaving 12 bases not matched to a gene. In germline, CDR1 is SGHRS, CDR2 YFSETQ. Profiling relied on immunoSEQ multiplex PCR, and the TCRdb table lists in-frame clones only, not all of them. Altogether roughly 200,000 clones are present, 86% being singletons, with the ten largest covering around 7.2%. This receptor was obtained from a man aged 25-40 years in good health and CMV-seropositive. The rearrangement joins TRBV5-1 to TRBJ2-1, with 11 bases fitting TRBD1. The sequencing input was PBMCs. CDR3 nucleotide sequence: TGCGCCAGCAGCACCGGACAGGGGGCCGGGCGGGGTGAGCAGTTCTTC. This gives the protein CASSTGQGAGRGEQFF.